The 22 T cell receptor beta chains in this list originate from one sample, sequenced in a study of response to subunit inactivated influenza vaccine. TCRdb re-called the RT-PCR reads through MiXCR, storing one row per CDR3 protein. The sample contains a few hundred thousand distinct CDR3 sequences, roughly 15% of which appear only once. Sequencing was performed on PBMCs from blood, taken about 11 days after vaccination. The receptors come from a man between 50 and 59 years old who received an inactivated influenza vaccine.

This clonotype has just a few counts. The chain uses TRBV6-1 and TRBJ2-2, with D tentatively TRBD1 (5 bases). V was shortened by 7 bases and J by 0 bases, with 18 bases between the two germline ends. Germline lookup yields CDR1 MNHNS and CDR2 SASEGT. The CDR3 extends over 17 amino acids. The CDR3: CASTPQRGTANTGELFF. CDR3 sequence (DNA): TGTGCCAGCACTCCCCAAAGGGGCACTGCGAACACCGGGGAGCTGTTTTTT.

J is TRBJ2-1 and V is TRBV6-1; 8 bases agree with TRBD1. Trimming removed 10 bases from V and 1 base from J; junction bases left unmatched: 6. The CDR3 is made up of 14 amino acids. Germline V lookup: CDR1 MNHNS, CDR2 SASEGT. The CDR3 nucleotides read TGTGCCACCTCCAGGGGGCTATCCTACAATGAGCAGTTCTTC. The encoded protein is CATSRGLSYNEQFF.

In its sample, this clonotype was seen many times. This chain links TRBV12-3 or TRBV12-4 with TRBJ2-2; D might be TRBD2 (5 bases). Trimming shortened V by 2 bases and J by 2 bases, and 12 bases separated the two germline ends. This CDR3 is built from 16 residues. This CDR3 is CASSLYGLPNTGELFF. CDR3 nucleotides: TGTGCCAGCAGTTTATATGGACTTCCTAACACCGGGGAGCTGTTTTTT.

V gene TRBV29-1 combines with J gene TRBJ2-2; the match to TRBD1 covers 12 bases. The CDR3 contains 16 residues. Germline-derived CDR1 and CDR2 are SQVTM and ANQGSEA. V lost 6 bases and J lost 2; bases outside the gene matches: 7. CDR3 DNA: TGCAGCGTGAGGGGACAGGGGGCGAGAAACACCGGGGAGCTGTTTTTT. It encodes CSVRGQGARNTGELFF.

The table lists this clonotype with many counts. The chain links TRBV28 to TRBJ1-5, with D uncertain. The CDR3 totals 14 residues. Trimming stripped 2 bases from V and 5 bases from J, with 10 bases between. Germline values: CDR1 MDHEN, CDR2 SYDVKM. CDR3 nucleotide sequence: TGTGCCAGCAGTTTACACCGGTTGTATCAGCCCCAGCATTTT. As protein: CASSLHRLYQPQHF. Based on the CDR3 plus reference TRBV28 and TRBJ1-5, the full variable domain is DVKVTQSSRYLVKRTGEKVFLECVQDMDHENMFWYRQDPGLGLRLIYFSYDVKMKEKGDIPEGYSVSREKKERFSLILESASTNQTSMYLCASSLHRLYQPQHFGDGTRLSIL.

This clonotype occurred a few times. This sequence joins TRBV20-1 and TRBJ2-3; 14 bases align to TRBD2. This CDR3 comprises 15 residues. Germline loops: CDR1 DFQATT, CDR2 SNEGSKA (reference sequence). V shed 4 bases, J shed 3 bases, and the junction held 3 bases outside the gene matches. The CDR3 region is CSAIGLAGGTDTQYF. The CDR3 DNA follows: TGCAGTGCTATAGGACTAGCGGGAGGAACAGATACGCAGTATTTT.

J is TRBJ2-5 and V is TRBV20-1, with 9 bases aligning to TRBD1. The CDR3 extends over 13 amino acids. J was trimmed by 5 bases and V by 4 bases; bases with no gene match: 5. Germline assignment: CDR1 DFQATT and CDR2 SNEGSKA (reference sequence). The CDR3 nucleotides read TGCAGTGCTAAAGGGACAGGGAGGGAGACCCAGTACTTC. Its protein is CSAKGTGRETQYF.

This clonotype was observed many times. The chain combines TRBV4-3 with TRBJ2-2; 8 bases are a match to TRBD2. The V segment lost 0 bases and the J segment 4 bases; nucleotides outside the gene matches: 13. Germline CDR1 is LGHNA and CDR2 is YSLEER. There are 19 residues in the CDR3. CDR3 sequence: CASSQDSQREPVPTGELFF. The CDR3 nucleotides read TGCGCCAGCAGCCAAGATAGCCAGCGGGAGCCGGTTCCCACCGGGGAGCTGTTTTTT.

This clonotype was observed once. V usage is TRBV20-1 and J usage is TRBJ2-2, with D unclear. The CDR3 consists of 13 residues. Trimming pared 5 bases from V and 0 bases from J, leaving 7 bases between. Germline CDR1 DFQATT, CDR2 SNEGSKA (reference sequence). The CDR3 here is CSAPDSNTGELFF. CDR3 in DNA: TGCAGTGCTCCGGATTCGAACACCGGGGAGCTGTTTTTT.

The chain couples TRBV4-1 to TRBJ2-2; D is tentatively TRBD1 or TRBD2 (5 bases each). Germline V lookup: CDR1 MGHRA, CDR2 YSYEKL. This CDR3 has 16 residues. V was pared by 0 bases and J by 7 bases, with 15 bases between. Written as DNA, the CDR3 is TGCGCCAGCAGCCAAGATCCGGGACGGTTCGGCGGGGAGCTGTTTTTT. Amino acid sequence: CASSQDPGRFGGELFF.

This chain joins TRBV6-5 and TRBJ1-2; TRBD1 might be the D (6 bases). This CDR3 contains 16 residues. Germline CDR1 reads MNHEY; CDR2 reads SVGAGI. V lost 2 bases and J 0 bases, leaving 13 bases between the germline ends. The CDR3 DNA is TGTGCCAGCAGTTACATGTCGGACAGTCCTAACTATGGCTACACCTTC. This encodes CASSYMSDSPNYGYTF.

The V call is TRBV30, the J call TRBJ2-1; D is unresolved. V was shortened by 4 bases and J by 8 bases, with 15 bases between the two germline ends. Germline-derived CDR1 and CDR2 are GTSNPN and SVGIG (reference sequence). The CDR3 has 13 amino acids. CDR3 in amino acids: CAWKRPRVHEQFF. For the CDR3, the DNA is TGTGCCTGGAAGCGTCCCCGCGTCCATGAGCAGTTCTTC.

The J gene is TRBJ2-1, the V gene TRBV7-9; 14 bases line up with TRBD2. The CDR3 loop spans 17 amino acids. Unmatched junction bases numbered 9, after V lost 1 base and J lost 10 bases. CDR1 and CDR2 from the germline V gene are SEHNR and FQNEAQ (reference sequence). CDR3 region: CASSLGQTSGGAEEQFF. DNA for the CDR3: TGTGCCAGCAGCTTAGGCCAGACTAGCGGGGGGGCCGAAGAGCAGTTCTTC.

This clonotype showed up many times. Here the CDR3 reads CASSPWDSKPYEQYF. CDR3 nucleotide sequence: TGCGCCAGCAGCCCCTGGGACAGTAAACCCTACGAGCAGTACTTC. V usage is TRBV5-1 and J usage is TRBJ2-7; 7 bases fit TRBD1. The CDR3 sequence is 15 residues long. After removal of 4 bases from V and 2 bases from J, the junction contained 9 bases not matched to a gene. Germline CDR1 reads SGHRS; CDR2 reads YFSETQ.

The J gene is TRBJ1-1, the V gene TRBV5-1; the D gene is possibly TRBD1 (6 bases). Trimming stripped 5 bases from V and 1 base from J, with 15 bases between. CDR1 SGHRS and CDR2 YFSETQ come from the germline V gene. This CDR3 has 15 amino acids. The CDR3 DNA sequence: TGCGCCAGCAGTTCCAGGGGAACCCCGAACACTGAAGCTTTCTTT. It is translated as CASSSRGTPNTEAFF. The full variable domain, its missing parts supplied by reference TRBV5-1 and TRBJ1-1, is KAGVTQTPRYLIKTRGQQVTLSCSPISGHRSVSWYQQTPGQGLQFLFEYFSETQRNKGNFPGRFSGRQFSNSRSEMNVSTLELGDSALYLCASSSRGTPNTEAFFGQGTRLTVV.

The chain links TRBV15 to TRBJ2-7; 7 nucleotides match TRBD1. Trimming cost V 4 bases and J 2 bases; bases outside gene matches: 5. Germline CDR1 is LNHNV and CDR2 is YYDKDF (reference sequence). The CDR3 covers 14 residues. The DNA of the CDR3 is TGTGCCACCAGCAAAAAGGACAGGACCTACGAGCAGTACTTC. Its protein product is CATSKKDRTYEQYF.

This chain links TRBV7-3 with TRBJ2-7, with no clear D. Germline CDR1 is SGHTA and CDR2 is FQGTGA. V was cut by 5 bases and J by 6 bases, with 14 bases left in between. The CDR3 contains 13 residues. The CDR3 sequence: CASSRAPLSEQYF. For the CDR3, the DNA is TGTGCCAGCAGCCGCGCCCCCCTGAGCGAGCAGTACTTC. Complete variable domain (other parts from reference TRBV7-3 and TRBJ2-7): GAGVSQTPSNKVTEKGKYVELRCDPISGHTALYWYRQSLGQGPEFLIYFQGTGAADDSGLPNDRFFAVRPEGSVSTLKIQRTERGDSAVYLCASSRAPLSEQYFGPGTRLTVT.

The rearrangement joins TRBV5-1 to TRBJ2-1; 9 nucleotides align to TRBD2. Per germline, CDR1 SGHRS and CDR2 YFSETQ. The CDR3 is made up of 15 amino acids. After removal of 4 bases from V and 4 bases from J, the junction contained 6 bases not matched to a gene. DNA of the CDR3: TGCGCCAGCAGCGAGACTAGCGGAGTTTACAATGAGCAGTTCTTC. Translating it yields CASSETSGVYNEQFF.

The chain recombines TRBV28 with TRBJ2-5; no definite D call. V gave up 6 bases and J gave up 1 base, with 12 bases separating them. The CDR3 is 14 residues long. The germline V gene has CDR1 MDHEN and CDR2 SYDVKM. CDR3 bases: TGTGCCAGCAGCCGTACTTTGGGCCAAGAGACCCAGTACTTC. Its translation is CASSRTLGQETQYF.

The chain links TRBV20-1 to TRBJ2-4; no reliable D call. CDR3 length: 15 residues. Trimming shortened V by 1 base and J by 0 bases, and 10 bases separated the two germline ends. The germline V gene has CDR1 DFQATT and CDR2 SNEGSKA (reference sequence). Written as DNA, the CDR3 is TGCAGTGCTAGAGTAATAAGTATAGCCAAAAACATTCAGTACTTC. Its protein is CSARVISIAKNIQYF.

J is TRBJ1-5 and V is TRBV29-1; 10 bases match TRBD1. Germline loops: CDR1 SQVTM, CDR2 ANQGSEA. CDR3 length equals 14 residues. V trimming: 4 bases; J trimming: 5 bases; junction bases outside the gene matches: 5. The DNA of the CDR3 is TGCAGCGTTGCGACCGGGACAGGGGATCAGCCCCAGCATTTT. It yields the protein CSVATGTGDQPQHF.

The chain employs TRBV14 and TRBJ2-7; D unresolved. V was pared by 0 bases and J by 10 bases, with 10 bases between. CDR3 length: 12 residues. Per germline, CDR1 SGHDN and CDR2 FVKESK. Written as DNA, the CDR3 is TGTGCCAGCAGCCAAGATTACGAACGCCAGTACTTC. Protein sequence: CASSQDYERQYF.